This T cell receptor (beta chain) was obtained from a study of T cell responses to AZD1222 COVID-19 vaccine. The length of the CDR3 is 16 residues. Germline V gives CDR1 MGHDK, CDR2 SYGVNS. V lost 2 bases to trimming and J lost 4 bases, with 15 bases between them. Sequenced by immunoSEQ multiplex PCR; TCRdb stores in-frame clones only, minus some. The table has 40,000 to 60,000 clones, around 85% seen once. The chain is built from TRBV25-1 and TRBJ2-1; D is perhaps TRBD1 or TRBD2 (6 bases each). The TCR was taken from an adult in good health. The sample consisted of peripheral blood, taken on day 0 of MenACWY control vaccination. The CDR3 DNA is TGTGCCAGCAGTGAAATCTTCCGGGGGCGTTACAATGAGCAGTTCTTC. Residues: CASSEIFRGRYNEQFF.